A selection of T cell receptor beta chains follows, all from one sample in a study of blood T cell repertoires in COVID-19. Method: immunoSEQ multiplex PCR; TCRdb's copy keeps in-frame clones and lacks some. The sample shows roughly 200,000 clones, roughly four fifths of them seen only once. The specimen was PBMCs or T cells enriched from blood (not recorded which). The receptors were sampled from a man aged 40-49 years who had recovered from COVID-19. The CDR3 runs from the conserved cysteine through the conserved F or W.

j_gene	v_gene	CDR3aa
TRBJ1-4	TRBV2	CASSEGGRGLNEKLFF
TRBJ1-1	TRBV5-1	CASSFQGFKDTEAFF
TRBJ2-2	TRBV19	CASSQNRDNTGELFF
TRBJ1-3	TRBV29-1	CSVQHRGSGNTIYF
TRBJ1-3	TRBV2	CASTPGIMEGNTIYF
TRBJ2-7	TRBV6-2/TRBV6-3	CASSSLAGFYEQYF
TRBJ2-3	TRBV7-2	CASSPRTSGLKDTQYF
TRBJ2-7	TRBV18	CASSLGSPETGQYF
TRBJ2-1	TRBV5-1	CASSLALGGPSLAALNEQFF
TRBJ1-4	TRBV5-1	CASSPGDSQNEKLFF
TRBJ1-1	TRBV27	CASSLMGLNTEAFF
TRBJ2-1	TRBV12-5	CASGLVSSGRSYNEQFF
TRBJ1-1	TRBV7-2	CASSRRRGRETEAFF
TRBJ2-2	TRBV5-1	CASSLQGTDPSTGELFF
TRBJ2-1	TRBV5-5	CASSIINEQFF
TRBJ2-5	TRBV7-2	CASSFTGGGRETQYF
TRBJ1-2	TRBV7-9	CASSPFFRQGGYTF
TRBJ2-7	TRBV19	CASSIRVRTSGRQHYEQYF
TRBJ1-1	TRBV4-3	CASSQEEAGAGGTEAFF
TRBJ2-7	TRBV7-9	CASSPGQGLYYEQYF
TRBJ2-7	TRBV14	CASSPGGAGISYEQYF
TRBJ2-1	TRBV25-1	CASSARGGHNEQFF
TRBJ2-7	TRBV4-3	CASSQEGRQGYEQYF
TRBJ2-1	TRBV27	CASSLTPPGTSGYNEQFF
TRBJ1-4	TRBV30	CAWRGQGEVGEKLFF
TRBJ2-3	TRBV3-1/TRBV3-2	CASSQANNTDTQYF
TRBJ2-7	TRBV6-5	CASSRQAEFEQYF
TRBJ2-2	TRBV6-5	CASSYPGLGGTGELFF
TRBJ2-3	TRBV5-1	CASSSGQGYTDTQYF
TRBJ1-2	TRBV27	CASSSSHRDYGYTF
TRBJ2-2	TRBV19	CASSTQNTGELFF
TRBJ2-5	TRBV6-5	CASSYSSLIETQYF
TRBJ1-2	TRBV5-1	CASSLGTGGDGYTF
TRBJ1-2	TRBV21-1	CASSPETVTHGYTF
TRBJ1-2	TRBV5-1	CASSLEGYNSGNGYTF
TRBJ1-2	TRBV5-1	CASSLREGGGYGYTF
TRBJ2-1	TRBV15	CATSRRDREFNEQFF
TRBJ1-6	TRBV7-2	CASIPVGGTNSPLHF
TRBJ1-6	TRBV6-5	CASSGERSPLHF
TRBJ2-1	TRBV28	CASSSGAYNEQFF
TRBJ2-7	TRBV15	CATSSGLAGTYEQYF
TRBJ2-2	TRBV7-2	CASRTGGAYTGELFF
TRBJ1-2	TRBV3-1/TRBV3-2	CASSQDMSVYGYTF
TRBJ1-1	TRBV28	CASSLTGDTEAFF
TRBJ1-2	TRBV3-1/TRBV3-2	CASRQGYGYTF
TRBJ2-1	TRBV27	CASRLASNEQFF
TRBJ2-1	TRBV5-6	CASSLVASGDTNEQFF
TRBJ2-1	TRBV7-9	CASSSLSSRGGWNEQFF
TRBJ1-2	TRBV6-5	CASSIMGQGNGYTF
TRBJ2-7	TRBV18	CASSPIAGSSYEQYF
TRBJ1-5	TRBV5-8	CASSPGLSNQPQHF
TRBJ1-4	TRBV12-3/TRBV12-4	CASSPHRGGKLFF
TRBJ1-1	TRBV5-1	CASSSVGGDTEAFF